The present entry profiles one T cell receptor beta chain with its context. As yet, its antigen is unknown. The method was immunoSEQ multiplex PCR; TCRdb's version includes in-frame clones alone and lacks a portion of them. The table has some 70,000 clones, approximately 79% seen once. This specimen comes from a study of radiotherapy plus CTLA-4 blockade in lung cancer. With ipilimumab providing CTLA-4 blockade, focal radiation was administered to patients who had chemo-refractory metastatic non-small-cell lung cancer. The study's findings and limits: Radiotherapy plus ipilimumab was followed by expansion in blood of tumor-derived TCR clones.

CDR1 and CDR2 from the germline V gene are SGDLS and YYNGEE. The CDR3 contains 17 residues. The J segment lost 6 bases and the V segment lost 4 bases, leaving 10 bases of the junction unmatched. This clonotype was sampled from a human donor with non-small cell lung cancer who had a complete response to radiotherapy plus ipilimumab. Source: peripheral blood, taken from a patient treated with radiotherapy plus ipilimumab. The rearrangement links TRBV9 to TRBJ2-1; 13 nucleotides agree with TRBD2. CDR3 amino acids: CASSLGLAGARGNEQFF. CDR3 in DNA: TGTGCCAGCAGCCTCGGACTAGCGGGGGCCCGCGGCAATGAGCAGTTCTTC.